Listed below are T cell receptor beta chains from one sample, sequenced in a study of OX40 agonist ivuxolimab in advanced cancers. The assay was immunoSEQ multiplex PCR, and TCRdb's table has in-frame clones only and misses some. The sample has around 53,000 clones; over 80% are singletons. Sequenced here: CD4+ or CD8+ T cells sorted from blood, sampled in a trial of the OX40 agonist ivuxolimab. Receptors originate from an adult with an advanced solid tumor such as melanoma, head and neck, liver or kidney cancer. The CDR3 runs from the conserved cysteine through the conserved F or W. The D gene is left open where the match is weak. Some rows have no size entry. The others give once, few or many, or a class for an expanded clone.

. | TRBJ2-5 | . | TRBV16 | TGTGCCAGCAGCCAAGGAAGCCAAGAGACCCAGTACTTC | CASSQGSQETQYF
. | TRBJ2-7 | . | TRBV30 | TGTGCGTCGACGAGGGGAAGCGAGCAGTACTTC | CASTRGSEQYF
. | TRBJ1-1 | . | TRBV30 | TGTGCCTGGAGTGGCCAGAACACTGAAGCTTTCTTT | CAWSGQNTEAFF
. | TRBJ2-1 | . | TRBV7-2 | TGTGCCAGCAGCTTAGTATCGAGGATACCTAATGAGCAGTTCTTC | CASSLVSRIPNEQFF
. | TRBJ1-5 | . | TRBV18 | TGTGCCAGCTCACCTGAACAGGTCCGGCCCCAGCATTTT | CASSPEQVRPQHF
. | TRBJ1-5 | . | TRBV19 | TGTGCCAGTAGTAGGAGGGACACGAATCAGCCCCAGCATTTT | CASSRRDTNQPQHF
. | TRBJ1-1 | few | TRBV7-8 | TGTGCCAGCGCTCCGGGCCGAAGTAACACTGAAGCTTTCTTT | CASAPGRSNTEAFF
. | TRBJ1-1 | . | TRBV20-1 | TGCAGTGCTAGAGATAGCACTGAAGCTTTCTTT | CSARDSTEAFF
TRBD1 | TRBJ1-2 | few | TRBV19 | TGTGCCAGTGGCCGGGACAGGGGGCATCGGGTCTATGGCTACACCTTC | CASGRDRGHRVYGYTF
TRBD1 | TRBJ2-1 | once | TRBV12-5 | TGTGCTAGTGCCTCGGGACAGGGGGTGAGCTCCTACAATGAGCAGTTCTTC | CASASGQGVSSYNEQFF
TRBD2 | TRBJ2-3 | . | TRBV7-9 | TGTGCCAGCAGCTTAGATGCCCTAGCGGGAGTTACGCAGTATTTT | CASSLDALAGVTQYF
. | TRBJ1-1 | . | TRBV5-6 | TGTGCCACCGGCCGTGGGTGGGCTGAAGCTTTCTTT | CATGRGWAEAFF
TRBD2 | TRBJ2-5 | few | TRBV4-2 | TGTGCCAGCAGCCCCCAGGCTAGCGGGGGGGCCGGCGTGGAGACCCAGTACTTC | CASSPQASGGAGVETQYF
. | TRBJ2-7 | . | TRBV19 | TGTGCCAGTAGTGGGACGGGGGGCGGCGAGCAGTACTTC | CASSGTGGGEQYF
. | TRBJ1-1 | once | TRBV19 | TGTGCCAGTAGTTGGCAGGGTGCGGTGAACACTGAAGCTTTCTTT | CASSWQGAVNTEAFF
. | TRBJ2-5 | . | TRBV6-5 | TGTGCCAGCAGTTACTCGAATAGCCTGGAGACCCAGTACTTC | CASSYSNSLETQYF
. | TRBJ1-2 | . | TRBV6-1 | TGTGCCAGCAGTGGAGGGGGGTCGGTTGGCTACACCTTC | CASSGGGSVGYTF
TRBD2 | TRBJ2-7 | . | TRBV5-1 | TGCGCCAGCAGCTCCCGGGGGGGCGAGAGCTCCTACGAGCAGTACTTC | CASSSRGGESSYEQYF
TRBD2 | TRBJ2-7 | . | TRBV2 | TGTGCCAGCAGTGGGGCGGGAGGGCCCAACGAGCAGTACTTC | CASSGAGGPNEQYF
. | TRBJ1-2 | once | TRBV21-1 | TGTGCCAGCAGCAAAGTTCCGGATCGCAGCGGAACTAACTATGGCTACACCTTC | CASSKVPDRSGTNYGYTF
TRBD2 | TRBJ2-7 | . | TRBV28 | TGTGCCAGCAGTCGTACTAGCGTAAGCTCCTACGAGCAGTACTTC | CASSRTSVSSYEQYF
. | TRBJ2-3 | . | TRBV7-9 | TGTGCCAGCAGTGGTACAGGGCCCACCACAGATACGCAGTATTTT | CASSGTGPTTDTQYF
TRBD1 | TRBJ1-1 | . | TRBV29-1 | TGCAGCGTTGAAGAAACCTCAGGGGGCACTGAAGCTTTCTTT | CSVEETSGGTEAFF
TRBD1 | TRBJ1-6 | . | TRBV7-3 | TGTGCCAGCAGCCCGGACAGGGGTCGACCCCTCCACTTT | CASSPDRGRPLHF
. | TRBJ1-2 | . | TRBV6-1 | TGTGCCAGCAGGACTGGAGAGGGTTACTATGGCTACACCTTC | CASRTGEGYYGYTF
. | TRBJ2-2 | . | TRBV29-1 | TGCAGCGTTGATCAACCGGAGAAAGGGACCGGGGAGCTGTTTTTT | CSVDQPEKGTGELFF
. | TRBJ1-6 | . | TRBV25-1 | TGTGCCAGCAGTGAATTCAGGGTCCTCTATAATTCACCCCTCCACTTT | CASSEFRVLYNSPLHF
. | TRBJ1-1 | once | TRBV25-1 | TGTGCCACCGCGCAGGGTGCTGAAGCTTTCTTT | CATAQGAEAFF
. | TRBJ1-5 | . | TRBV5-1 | TGCGCCAGCAGCCCCGATAGCAATCAGCCCCAGCATTTT | CASSPDSNQPQHF
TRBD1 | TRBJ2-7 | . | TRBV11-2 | TGTGCCAGCAGCCCGCTGAAGGGACAGGGTAACGAGCAGTACTTC | CASSPLKGQGNEQYF